One and the same sample provided the 8 T cell receptor beta chains below, sequenced in a study of blood T cell repertoires in COVID-19. The assay was immunoSEQ multiplex PCR, and TCRdb's table has in-frame clones only and misses some. The table records some 250,000 clones, about 86% of them present only once. Input material: peripheral blood. Receptor source: a woman under 40 who had recovered from COVID-19.

The chain joins TRBV14 to TRBJ2-6; TRBD1 matches at 10 bases. The CDR3 length is 19 residues. The germline CDR1 and CDR2 sequences are SGHDN and FVKESK. V gave up 3 bases and J gave up 4 bases; unmatched junction bases: 12. CDR3 sequence: CASSQISFGTGVGANVLTF. The DNA of the CDR3 is TGTGCCAGCAGCCAGATCTCCTTCGGGACAGGGGTCGGGGCCAACGTCCTGACTTTC.

The CDR3 nucleotides are TGTGTCAGAAGCTTAAGGCCGGCGGGGGGTGTTGAGCAGTTCTTC. Residues: CVRSLRPAGGVEQFF. This chain links TRBV7-5 with TRBJ2-1; the DNA was not compared with TRBD2, the D call given in the table. TRBV7-5 is termed a pseudogene. This CDR3 region has 15 residues.

The rearrangement links TRBV6-2 or TRBV6-3 to TRBJ2-7; 7 bases are a match to TRBD2. In germline, CDR1 is MNHEY, CDR2 SVGEGT. V lost 0 bases and J lost 0; bases outside the gene matches: 8. The CDR3 totals 17 residues. CDR3 protein: CASSYSSAGEFSYEQYF. The CDR3 DNA reads as TGTGCCAGCAGTTACTCCTCTGCGGGGGAATTCTCCTACGAGCAGTACTTC.

The chain couples TRBV6-2 or TRBV6-3 to TRBJ2-3; 10 bases are shared with TRBD1. CDR3 length: 12 amino acids. With 6 bases clipped from V and 12 bases from J, the junction kept 6 bases outside the gene matches. Germline CDR1 and CDR2: MNHEY and SVGEGT. The DNA of the CDR3 is TGTGCCAGCAGCCCCGGGACAGGGGTCCAGTATTTT. It encodes CASSPGTGVQYF.

This chain joins TRBV4-1 and TRBJ2-5; no definite D call. CDR1 and CDR2 (germline): MGHRA, YSYEKL. V was clipped by 3 bases and J by 1 base, with 15 bases between them. The CDR3 sequence is 16 residues long. The CDR3 protein is CASSHRGRTRQETQYF. The CDR3, as DNA: TGCGCCAGCAGCCACCGAGGCCGCACCCGCCAAGAGACCCAGTACTTC.

J is TRBJ2-1 and V is TRBV7-3, with D unclear. The CDR3 length is 14 residues. The V gene's germline CDR1 is SGHTA and CDR2 FQGTGA. V gave up 1 base and J gave up 8 bases, with 12 bases separating them. The CDR3 nucleotides are TGTGCCAGCAGCTTAAATAGCCTTATAGATGAGCAGTTCTTC. This codes for CASSLNSLIDEQFF.

The chain couples TRBV5-1 to TRBJ2-7, with a weak D call TRBD2 (6 bases). This CDR3 has 15 residues. Germline-derived CDR1 and CDR2 are SGHRS and YFSETQ. Between the trimmed V and J ends, which lost 6 bases and 3 bases, there was a span of 19 bases. For the CDR3, the DNA is TGCGCCAGCAAAGGAGGGGTCGGTAGCGTCTACGAGCAGTACTTC. It translates to CASKGGVGSVYEQYF.

The rearrangement links TRBV11-2 to TRBJ2-7; D might be TRBD2 (5 bases). CDR3 length: 14 residues. Germline V gene sequence: CDR1 SGHAT, CDR2 FQNNGV. Trimming pared 4 bases from V and 3 bases from J, leaving 13 bases between. The CDR3 DNA is TGTGCCAGCAGCTCCCTCCCGGAGGACTACGAGCAGTACTTC. It encodes CASSSLPEDYEQYF.